This TCR beta chain appears in the sequencing data of a study of T cell responses to AZD1222 COVID-19 vaccine. The study's findings and limits: Epitopes outside B.1.351 and B.1.1.7 mutated regions reportedly drew nearly half of spike TCRs. Sampled repertoires all dated from after the peak T cell response. An increase in Spike-specific TCR breadth and depth was observed after two AZD1222 doses.

Notes on this clone: The antigen is unknown.

TCRdb's table, derived via immunoSEQ multiplex PCR, lists solely in-frame clones and lacks some. The repertoire holds 100,000 to 130,000 clones, with about 90% as singletons. Trimming shortened V by 7 bases and J by 0 bases, and 16 bases separated the two germline ends. The germline V gene encodes CDR1 SNHLY and CDR2 FYNNEI. The CDR3 covers 16 residues. The V and J genes are TRBV2 and TRBJ1-5; D ambiguous. Sample: peripheral blood, taken 28 days after the second AZD1222 dose. The TCR sequence derives from an adult who received the AZD1222 COVID-19 vaccine. CDR3 DNA: TGTGCCAGCACCCCCTTACCCGGGTATAGCAATCAGCCCCAGCATTTT. Its protein is CASTPLPGYSNQPQHF.